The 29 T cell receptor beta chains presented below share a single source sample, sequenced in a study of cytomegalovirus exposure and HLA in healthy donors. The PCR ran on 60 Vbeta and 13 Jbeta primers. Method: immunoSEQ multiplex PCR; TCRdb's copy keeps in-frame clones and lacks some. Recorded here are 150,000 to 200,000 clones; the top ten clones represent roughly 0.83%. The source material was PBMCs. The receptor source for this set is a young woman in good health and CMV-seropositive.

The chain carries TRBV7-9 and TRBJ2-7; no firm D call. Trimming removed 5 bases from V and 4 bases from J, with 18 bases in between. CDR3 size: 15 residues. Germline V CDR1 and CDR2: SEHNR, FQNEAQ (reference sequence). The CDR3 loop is CASSPAPGPPYEQYF. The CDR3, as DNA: TGTGCCAGCAGCCCAGCCCCTGGGCCCCCTTACGAGCAGTACTTC.

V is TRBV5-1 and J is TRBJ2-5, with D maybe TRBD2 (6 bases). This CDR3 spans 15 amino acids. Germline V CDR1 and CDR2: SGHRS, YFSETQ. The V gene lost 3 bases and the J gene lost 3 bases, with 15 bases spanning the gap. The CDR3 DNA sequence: TGCGCCAGCAGCTCGCGGGACCCTCGGGAAGAGACCCAGTACTTC. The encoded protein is CASSSRDPREETQYF.

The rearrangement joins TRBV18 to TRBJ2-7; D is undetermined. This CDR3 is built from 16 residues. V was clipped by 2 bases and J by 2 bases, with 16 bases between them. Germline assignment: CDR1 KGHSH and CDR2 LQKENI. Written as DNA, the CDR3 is TGTGCCAGCTCACCAGCACCGGTACGCAATCCCTACGAGCAGTACTTC. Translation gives CASSPAPVRNPYEQYF.

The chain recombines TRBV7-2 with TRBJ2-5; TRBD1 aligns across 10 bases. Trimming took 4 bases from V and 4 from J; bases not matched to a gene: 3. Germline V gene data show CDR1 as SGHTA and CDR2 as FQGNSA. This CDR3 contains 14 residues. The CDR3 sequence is CASSSTGGVETQYF. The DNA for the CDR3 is TGTGCCAGCAGCTCGACAGGGGGCGTAGAGACCCAGTACTTC. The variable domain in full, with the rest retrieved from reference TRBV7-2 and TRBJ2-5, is GAGVSQSPSNKVTEKGKDVELRCDPISGHTALYWYRQSLGQGLEFLIYFQGNSAPDKSGLPSDRFSAERTGGSVSTLTIQRTQQEDSAVYLCASSSTGGVETQYFGPGTRLLVL.

The CDR3 region is CASSWRGDQETQYF. In DNA form, the CDR3 reads TGCGCCAGCAGCTGGAGGGGTGATCAAGAGACCCAGTACTTC. The rearrangement links TRBV5-1 to TRBJ2-5; possibly TRBD2 for D (6 bases). There are 14 residues in the CDR3. Germline V lookup: CDR1 SGHRS, CDR2 YFSETQ. Trimming cost V 3 bases and J 2 bases, with 11 bases left between them. The full variable domain, its missing parts supplied by reference TRBV5-1 and TRBJ2-5, is KAGVTQTPRYLIKTRGQQVTLSCSPISGHRSVSWYQQTPGQGLQFLFEYFSETQRNKGNFPGRFSGRQFSNSRSEMNVSTLELGDSALYLCASSWRGDQETQYFGPGTRLLVL.

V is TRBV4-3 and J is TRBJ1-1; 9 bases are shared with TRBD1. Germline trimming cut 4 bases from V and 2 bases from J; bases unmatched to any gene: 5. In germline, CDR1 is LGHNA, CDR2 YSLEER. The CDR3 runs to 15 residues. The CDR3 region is CASSLGQGRNTEAFF. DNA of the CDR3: TGCGCCAGCAGCCTTGGACAGGGGAGAAACACTGAAGCTTTCTTT.

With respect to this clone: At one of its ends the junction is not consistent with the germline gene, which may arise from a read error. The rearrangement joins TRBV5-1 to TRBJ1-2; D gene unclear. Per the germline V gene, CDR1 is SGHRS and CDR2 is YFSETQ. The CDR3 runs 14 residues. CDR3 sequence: CTSSLGSTNYGYTF. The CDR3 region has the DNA TGCACCAGCAGCTTGGGCAGTACTAACTATGGCTACACCTTC.

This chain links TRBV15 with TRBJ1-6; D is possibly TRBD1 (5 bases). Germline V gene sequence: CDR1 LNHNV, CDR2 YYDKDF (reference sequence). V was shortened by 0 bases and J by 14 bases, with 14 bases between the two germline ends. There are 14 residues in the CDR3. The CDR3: CATSRDQEGTSLHF. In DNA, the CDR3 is TGTGCCACCAGCAGAGATCAGGAGGGGACCTCCCTCCACTTT.

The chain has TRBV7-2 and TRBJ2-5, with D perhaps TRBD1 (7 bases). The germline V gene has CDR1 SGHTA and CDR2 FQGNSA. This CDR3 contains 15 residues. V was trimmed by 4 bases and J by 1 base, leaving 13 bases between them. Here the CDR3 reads CASSSGDSIQETQYF. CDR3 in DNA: TGTGCCAGCAGCTCGGGGGACAGTATCCAAGAGACCCAGTACTTC. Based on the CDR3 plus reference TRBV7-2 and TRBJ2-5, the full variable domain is GAGVSQSPSNKVTEKGKDVELRCDPISGHTALYWYRQSLGQGLEFLIYFQGNSAPDKSGLPSDRFSAERTGGSVSTLTIQRTQQEDSAVYLCASSSGDSIQETQYFGPGTRLLVL.

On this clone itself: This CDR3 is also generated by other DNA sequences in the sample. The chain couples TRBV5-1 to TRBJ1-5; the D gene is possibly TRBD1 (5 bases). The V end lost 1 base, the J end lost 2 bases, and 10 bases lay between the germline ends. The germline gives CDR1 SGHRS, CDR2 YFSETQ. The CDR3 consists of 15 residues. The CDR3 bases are TGCGCCAGCAGCTTGAGCGGGGCCGGCAATCAGCCCCAGCATTTT. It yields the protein CASSLSGAGNQPQHF.

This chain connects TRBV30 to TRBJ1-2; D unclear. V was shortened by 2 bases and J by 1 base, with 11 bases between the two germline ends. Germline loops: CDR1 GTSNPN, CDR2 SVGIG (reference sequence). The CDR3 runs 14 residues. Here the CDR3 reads CAWSRGLLNYGYTF. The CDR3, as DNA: TGTGCCTGGAGTCGCGGACTCCTTAACTATGGCTACACCTTC.

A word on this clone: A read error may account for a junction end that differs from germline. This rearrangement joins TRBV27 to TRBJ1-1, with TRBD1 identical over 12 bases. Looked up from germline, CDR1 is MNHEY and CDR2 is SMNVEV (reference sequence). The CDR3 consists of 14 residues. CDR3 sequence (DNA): TGTGCCAGCAGTTTCCGTGGGACAGGGGGCGAAGATTTCTTT. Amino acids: CASSFRGTGGEDFF.

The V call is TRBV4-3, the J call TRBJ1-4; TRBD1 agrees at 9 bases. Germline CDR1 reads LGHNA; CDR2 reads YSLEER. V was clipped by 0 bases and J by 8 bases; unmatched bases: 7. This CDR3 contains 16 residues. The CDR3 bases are TGCGCCAGCAGCCAAGAATACAGGGGGCGATGGGAAAAACTGTTTTTT. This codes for CASSQEYRGRWEKLFF.

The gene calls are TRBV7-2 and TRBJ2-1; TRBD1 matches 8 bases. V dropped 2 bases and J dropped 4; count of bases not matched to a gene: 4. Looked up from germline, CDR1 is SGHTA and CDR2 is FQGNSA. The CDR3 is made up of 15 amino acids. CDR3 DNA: TGTGCCAGCAGCTTACAGGGGGCGGGATACAATGAGCAGTTCTTC. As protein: CASSLQGAGYNEQFF.

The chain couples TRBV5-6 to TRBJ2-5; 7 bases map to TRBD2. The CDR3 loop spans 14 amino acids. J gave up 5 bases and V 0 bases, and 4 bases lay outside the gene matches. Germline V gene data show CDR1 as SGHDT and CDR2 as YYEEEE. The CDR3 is CASSLAGRGETQYF. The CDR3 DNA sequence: TGTGCCAGCAGCTTGGCAGGGCGGGGGGAGACCCAGTACTTC.

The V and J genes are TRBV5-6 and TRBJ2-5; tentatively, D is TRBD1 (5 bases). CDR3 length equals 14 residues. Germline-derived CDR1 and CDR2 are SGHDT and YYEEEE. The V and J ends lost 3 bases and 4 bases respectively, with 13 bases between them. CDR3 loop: CASSSPIGAETQYF. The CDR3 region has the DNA TGTGCCAGCAGCTCGCCGATAGGGGCAGAGACCCAGTACTTC.

CDR3 DNA: TGTGCCAGCAGGCCGGGACAGGGCTATGGCTACACCTTC. Protein: CASRPGQGYGYTF. The V call is TRBV27, the J call TRBJ1-2, with 9 bases fitting TRBD1. Trimming removed 6 bases from V and 4 bases from J; junction bases left unmatched: 3. The CDR3 has 13 residues. The germline CDR1 and CDR2 sequences are MNHEY and SMNVEV (reference sequence).

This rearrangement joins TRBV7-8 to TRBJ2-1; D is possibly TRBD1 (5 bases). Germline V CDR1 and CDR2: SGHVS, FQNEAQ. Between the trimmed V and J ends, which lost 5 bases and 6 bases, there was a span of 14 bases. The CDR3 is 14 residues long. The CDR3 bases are TGTGCCAGCAGCCCCTGGGGCAGGGCCAATGAGCAGTTCTTC. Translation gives CASSPWGRANEQFF.

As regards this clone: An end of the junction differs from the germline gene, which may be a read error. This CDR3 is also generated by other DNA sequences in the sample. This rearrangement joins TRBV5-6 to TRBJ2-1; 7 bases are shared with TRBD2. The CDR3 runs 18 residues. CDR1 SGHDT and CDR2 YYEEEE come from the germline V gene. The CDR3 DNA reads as TGCGCCAGCATCGCCCTTCGCCCTATGAGGCGGGGGTACAATGAGCAGTTCTTC. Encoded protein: CASIALRPMRRGYNEQFF.

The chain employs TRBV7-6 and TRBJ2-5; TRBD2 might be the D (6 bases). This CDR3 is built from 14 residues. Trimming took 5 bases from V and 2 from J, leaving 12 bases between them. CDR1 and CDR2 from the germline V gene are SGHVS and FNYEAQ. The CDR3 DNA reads TGTGCCAGCAGCCCCGGGACTGTACAAGAGACCCAGTACTTC. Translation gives CASSPGTVQETQYF.

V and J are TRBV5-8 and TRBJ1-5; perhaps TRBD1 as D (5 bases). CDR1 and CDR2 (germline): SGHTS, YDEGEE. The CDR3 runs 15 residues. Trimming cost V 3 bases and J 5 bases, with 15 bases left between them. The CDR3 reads CASSSPAQGYQPQHF. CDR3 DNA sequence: TGTGCCAGCAGCTCCCCAGCCCAGGGATATCAGCCCCAGCATTTT.

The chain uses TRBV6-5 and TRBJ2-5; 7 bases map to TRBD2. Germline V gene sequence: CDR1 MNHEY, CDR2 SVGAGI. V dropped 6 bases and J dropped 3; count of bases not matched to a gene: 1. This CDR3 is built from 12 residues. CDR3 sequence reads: CASRAGEETQYF. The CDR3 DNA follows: TGTGCCAGCAGGGCGGGGGAAGAGACCCAGTACTTC.

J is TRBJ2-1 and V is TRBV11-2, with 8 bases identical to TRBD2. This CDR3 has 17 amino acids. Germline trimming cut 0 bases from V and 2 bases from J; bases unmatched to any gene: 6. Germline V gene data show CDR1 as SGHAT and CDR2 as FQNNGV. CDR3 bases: TGTGCCAGCAGCTTAGATCACGGAGCGGGAGCCTACAATGAGCAGTTCTTC. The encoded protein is CASSLDHGAGAYNEQFF.

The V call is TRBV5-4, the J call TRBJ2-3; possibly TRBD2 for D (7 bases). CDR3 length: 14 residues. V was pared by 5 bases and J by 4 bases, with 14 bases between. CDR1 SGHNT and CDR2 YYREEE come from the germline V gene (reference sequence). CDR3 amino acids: CASSTWEGADTQYF. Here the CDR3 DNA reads TGTGCCAGCAGTACGTGGGAGGGGGCAGATACGCAGTATTTT.

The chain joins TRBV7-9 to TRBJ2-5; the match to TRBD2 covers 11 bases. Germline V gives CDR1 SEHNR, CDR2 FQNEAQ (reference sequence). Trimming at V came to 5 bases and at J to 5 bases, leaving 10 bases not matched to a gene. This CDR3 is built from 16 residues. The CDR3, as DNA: TGTGCCAGCAGCCACCGACTAGCGGGGCTTCAGGAGACCCAGTACTTC. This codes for CASSHRLAGLQETQYF.

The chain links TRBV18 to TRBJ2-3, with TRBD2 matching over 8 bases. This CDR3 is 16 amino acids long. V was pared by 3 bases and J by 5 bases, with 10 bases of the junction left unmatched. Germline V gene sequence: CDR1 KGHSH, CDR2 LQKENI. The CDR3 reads CASSPAAGGSLDTQYF. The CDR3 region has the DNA TGTGCCAGCTCACCGGCGGCGGGGGGAAGTTTAGATACGCAGTATTTT.

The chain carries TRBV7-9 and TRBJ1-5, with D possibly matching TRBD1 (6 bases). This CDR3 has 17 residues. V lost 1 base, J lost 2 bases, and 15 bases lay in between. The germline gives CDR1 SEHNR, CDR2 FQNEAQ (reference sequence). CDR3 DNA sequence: TGTGCCAGCAGCTTAGTTCGGGACATCTATGGCAATCAGCCCCAGCATTTT. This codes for CASSLVRDIYGNQPQHF.

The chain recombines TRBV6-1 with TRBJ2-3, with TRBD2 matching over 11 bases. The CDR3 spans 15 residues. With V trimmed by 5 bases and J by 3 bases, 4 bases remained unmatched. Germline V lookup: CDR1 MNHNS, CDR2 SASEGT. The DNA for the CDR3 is TGTGCCAGCAGTTCTGTAGCGGGAGGGACAGATACGCAGTATTTT. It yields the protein CASSSVAGGTDTQYF.

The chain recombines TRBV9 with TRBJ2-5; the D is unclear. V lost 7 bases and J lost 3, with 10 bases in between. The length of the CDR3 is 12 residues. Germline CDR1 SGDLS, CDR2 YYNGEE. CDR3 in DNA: TGTGCCAGCTCCTCTATCGAAGAGACCCAGTACTTC. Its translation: CASSSIEETQYF. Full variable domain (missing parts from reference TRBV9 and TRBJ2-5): DSGVTQTPKHLITATGQRVTLRCSPRSGDLSVYWYQQSLDQGLQFLIQYYNGEERAKGNILERFSAQQFPDLHSELNLSSLELGDSALYFCASSSIEETQYFGPGTRLLVL.